What follows is one T cell receptor beta chain and its context. The CDR3 covers 19 residues. Germline V gives CDR1 SGHTA, CDR2 FQGNSA. Trimming cost V 4 bases and J 0 bases; bases outside gene matches: 5. Per the original data handling: Amplification of reference gene primers provided the estimated nucleated cell counts. Profiling relied on immunoSEQ multiplex PCR, and the TCRdb table lists in-frame clones only, not all of them. That table gives V, J and clone size, and the DNA gave D and trimming. The data contain approximately 150,000 clones, more than 75% of them singletons. This sample stems from a study of blood T cell repertoires in COVID-19. Study in general: The study drew acute and convalescent COVID-19 samples from the United States, Italy and Spain. The cDNA or gDNA used as material had been derived from T cells, B-cell-depleted T cells, or PBMCs.

The receptor comes from a woman aged 50 to 60 with active or convalescent COVID-19. Source material: peripheral blood. This sequence joins TRBV7-2 and TRBJ2-2, with TRBD2 identical over 16 bases. In nucleotides, the CDR3 is TGTGCCAGCAGCTGGCCGGGACTAGCGGGGGGGCCGAACACCGGGGAGCTGTTTTTT. Residues: CASSWPGLAGGPNTGELFF.